Shown below are 16 T cell receptor beta chains from a single sample sequenced in a study of Graves' ophthalmopathy and Graves' hyperthyroidism. The TCR beta CDR3 regions underwent amplification from RNA transcripts. HTBI primers were used in a first-round RT-PCR, which preceded a second-round multiplex PCR. Via MiXCR, TCRdb re-called the multiplex PCR reads, giving one row per CDR3 protein. Altogether 650,000 to 800,000 distinct CDR3 sequences are present, approximately 39% being singletons, with the ten largest covering more than 3%. The source material was peripheral blood. The receptors come from an adult man with Graves' ophthalmopathy.

This clonotype has a handful of counts. The V call is TRBV25-1, the J call TRBJ1-3, with D possibly being TRBD1 (5 bases). The germline V and J ends were trimmed by 3 bases and 7 bases, with 13 bases remaining between them. CDR3 length equals 14 residues. Germline lookup yields CDR1 MGHDK and CDR2 SYGVNS. The CDR3 DNA is TGTGCCAGCAGTGACCCACAGGACATGAACACCATATATTTT. Translating it yields CASSDPQDMNTIYF.

Only a few counts were recorded for this clonotype. This could be a read error, since a much larger clone is one nucleotide away. The chain joins TRBV20-1 to TRBJ2-7; the match to TRBD1 covers 9 bases. The length of the CDR3 is 13 residues. J lost 5 bases, V lost 3 bases, and 5 bases had no gene match. Germline values: CDR1 DFQATT, CDR2 SNEGSKA (reference sequence). The CDR3 DNA is TGCAGTGCTAGGGGGGACAGGGAGCACGAGCAGTACTTC. As protein: CSARGDREHEQYF.

As concerns this clonotype: Possible read error: a much larger clone is one base away. CDR3 nucleotides: TGTGCCATCAGGCGGGACACGAACTATGGCTACACCTTC. Translation gives CAIRRDTNYGYTF. The rearrangement links TRBV10-3 to TRBJ1-2; D possibly corresponds to TRBD1 (6 bases). Germline V gene sequence: CDR1 ENHRY, CDR2 SYGVKD. With 6 bases removed from V and 2 bases from J, the gap between germline ends came to 10 bases. This CDR3 has 13 amino acids.

The V call is TRBV5-8, the J call TRBJ2-7, with D hard to call. From germline, CDR1 is SGHTS and CDR2 YDEGEE. The CDR3 covers 14 residues. Trimming left V 6 bases short and J 7 bases short, with 20 bases between. CDR3 sequence reads: CASTSDPGLGEQYF. Written as DNA, the CDR3 is TGTGCCAGCACCTCAGACCCCGGCTTGGGGGAGCAGTACTTC.

This clonotype was observed at least ten times. The genes are TRBV7-8 and TRBJ2-2, with 14 nucleotides matching TRBD2. V lost 11 bases to trimming and J lost 4 bases; unmatched junction nucleotides: 6. CDR3 size: 15 residues. Germline-derived CDR1 and CDR2 are SGHVS and FQNEAQ. CDR3 DNA: TGTGCCGTGACTAGCGGGAGGGCCCTCACCGGGGAGCTGTTTTTT. Translating it yields CAVTSGRALTGELFF.

Details on this clonotype: This may arise from a read error, as a much more abundant clone is one base away. V is TRBV15 and J is TRBJ1-2; 7 nucleotides match TRBD1. Looked up from germline, CDR1 is LNHNV and CDR2 is YYDKDF (reference sequence). The length of the CDR3 is 14 residues. CDR3 protein: CVTSSHGTDYGYTF. Written as DNA, the CDR3 is TGTGTCACCAGCAGCCACGGGACAGACTATGGCTACACCTTC.

This clonotype was seen more than once but under ten times. The genes are TRBV20-1 and TRBJ1-5; weak D call: TRBD1 (5 bases). Germline V gene sequence: CDR1 DFQATT, CDR2 SNEGSKA (reference sequence). The CDR3 is 15 amino acids. V was shortened by 0 bases and J by 7 bases, with 16 bases between the two germline ends. The DNA of the CDR3 is TGCAGTGCTAGAGATCAGCATGGTGGGGGACAGCCCCAGCATTTT. Translating it yields CSARDQHGGGQPQHF.

This clonotype was counted between two and nine times. The chain has TRBV27 and TRBJ1-2; D unclear. V dropped 8 bases and J dropped 7 bases, with 11 bases sitting between them. This CDR3 comprises 11 residues. Germline V gene lookup returns CDR1 MNHEY and CDR2 SMNVEV (reference sequence). CDR3 in amino acids: CASGRSSGYTF. The CDR3 bases are TGTGCCAGCGGCAGGAGCTCTGGCTACACCTTC.

This clonotype was detected only a few times. The V call is TRBV10-3, the J call TRBJ2-1; 7 bases match TRBD2. Unmatched junction bases numbered 9, after V lost 3 bases and J lost 4 bases. This CDR3 spans 16 amino acids. Germline CDR1 reads ENHRY; CDR2 reads SYGVKD. Written as DNA, the CDR3 is TGTGCCATCAGTGATCTTAGTGGCGGGGGATACAATGAGCAGTTCTTC. This sequence encodes CAISDLSGGGYNEQFF.

This clonotype was recorded many times. The rearrangement joins TRBV6-5 to TRBJ1-2; tentative D call: TRBD1 (6 bases). The germline V and J ends were trimmed by 2 bases and 4 bases, with 11 bases remaining between them. Germline CDR1 reads MNHEY; CDR2 reads SVGAGI. The CDR3 loop spans 14 amino acids. The DNA for the CDR3 is TGTGCCAGCAGTTACACACAGGGCCTCTATGGCTACACCTTC. This codes for CASSYTQGLYGYTF.

This clonotype has at least ten counts. The chain combines TRBV7-9 with TRBJ1-2; D remains ambiguous. V lost 0 bases and J lost 4, with 6 bases in between. Germline-derived CDR1 and CDR2 are SEHNR and FQNEAQ (reference sequence). The CDR3 is 13 residues long. CDR3 nucleotides: TGTGCCAGCAGCTTAGCGCACAGCTATGGCTACACCTTC. It yields the protein CASSLAHSYGYTF.

The rearrangement uses TRBV10-3 and TRBJ1-6; 8 nucleotides agree with TRBD1. V shed 6 bases and J 11 bases; nucleotides not matched to a gene: 6. Germline V gives CDR1 ENHRY, CDR2 SYGVKD. This CDR3 has 13 amino acids. This chain's CDR3 is CAIRTGESAPLHF. The CDR3 nucleotides read TGTGCCATCAGGACAGGGGAATCTGCACCCCTCCACTTT.

At least ten counts were recorded for this clonotype. CDR3 sequence (DNA): TGCAGTGCTCGACGTTTGGTGGGTCGCCAAGAGACCCAGTACTTC. This translates into CSARRLVGRQETQYF. The genes are TRBV20-1 and TRBJ2-5; no firm D call. Germline CDR1 is DFQATT and CDR2 is SNEGSKA (reference sequence). V was shortened by 5 bases and J by 1 base, with 17 bases between the two germline ends. The CDR3 loop spans 15 amino acids.

The chain links TRBV12-3 or TRBV12-4 to TRBJ2-7; D unclear. Near its end, the DNA agrees better with TRBJ2-1, so the J call may be wrong. This CDR3 has 14 residues. This chain's CDR3 is CASSRSPSPNEQFF. The CDR3 bases are TGTGCCAGCTCCCGGTCCCCAAGCCCCAATGAGCAGTTCTTC.

With regard to this clonotype: A much bigger clone sits one base away, suggesting this may be a read error. V usage is TRBV20-1 and J usage is TRBJ1-2, with D perhaps matching TRBD1 (5 bases). This CDR3 spans 14 amino acids. CDR1 and CDR2 (germline): DFQATT, SNEGSKA (reference sequence). The CDR3 reads CSSRGIEGVGGYTF. In DNA, the CDR3 is TGCAGTTCTAGGGGAATTGAGGGAGTCGGTGGCTACACCTTC.

The chain links TRBV6-6 to TRBJ1-6; 7 nucleotides agree with TRBD1. CDR1 is MNHNY and CDR2 is SVGAGI in the germline V gene (reference sequence). The CDR3 loop spans 15 amino acids. V trimming: 5 bases; J trimming: 4 bases; junction bases outside the gene matches: 5. The CDR3 loop reads CASSEGDSYNSPLHF. CDR3 nucleotides: TGTGCCAGCAGTGAAGGGGACAGTTATAATTCACCCCTCCACTTT.